The present T cell receptor (beta chain) was sequenced within a study of blood T cell repertoires in COVID-19 (dated by TCRdb to about 2020). Describing the broader study: Samples from collaborators originated in the United States, Italy and Spain and spanned both the acute and convalescent phases of COVID-19. The material from the prospective study consisted of cDNA or gDNA derived from T cells, B-cell-depleted T cells, or PBMCs. The sample metadata nearly always contained a de-identified subject ID, COVID-19 status, age in years and sex. Deeply sampled blood TCRbeta repertoires from subjects exposed to, actively infected with, or recovered from COVID-19 were included in the dataset. Samples were obtained from the ongoing ImmuneRACE study (first 160 participants) and from 1,254 subjects provided by 6 global collaborators. The repertoires were made available in a free public database intended to serve as a resource for research on the immune response to SARS-CoV-2. HLA class I and class II types, where available, came from metadata supplied by the sample provider rather than from assay-based typing.

Turning to this clone: Its antigen remains undetermined. Base-call qualities are not available, and no considerably larger clone is one nucleotide away.

The germline V gene yields WSHSY for CDR1 and SAAADI for CDR2. Trimming at the junction amounts to 7 bases on V and 6 bases on J, and the germline ends lie 13 bases apart. Measured from the cysteine to the phenylalanine, the CDR3 is 13 residues long. Kept here is only the CDR3 DNA, which spans 39 bases and is read in frame from base 1. What the research found in general, with its limitations: How much clinical and demographic metadata was included differed by source and by participant, and the metadata was provided uncurated.

In the prospective study, participants were about 18 to 100 years old, resided in 25 or so geographic areas of the United States, and were enrolled through a virtual design. In the prospective study, participants were assigned to cohorts based on the clinical history participants reported in a screening survey and a study questionnaire. Each participant in the prospective study had whole blood, serum and a nasopharyngeal or oropharyngeal swab collected by mobile phlebotomists. Participants in the prospective study had the option to provide additional blood draws and questionnaires over a roughly 2-month period. Before DNA extraction, blood samples from the prospective study were shipped at room temperature or frozen. TCRbeta CDR3 regions were amplified from genomic DNA using the immunoSEQ Assay, a bias-controlled multiplex PCR. As for the original processing: The number of nucleated cells in each sample was estimated from the amplification of reference gene primers within the assay. Sequence reads were collapsed and filtered to measure the absolute abundance of every unique TCRbeta CDR3 rearrangement. For each sample, productive Simpson clonality was calculated as the square root of Simpson's diversity index across productive rearrangements. As stored in TCRdb, this immuneACCESS dataset retains in-frame rearrangements with V and J assigned. A fraction of the clones does not appear; measured against another copy, unresolved V genes explain less than half of the discrepancy, and the remainder lacks a known reason. V, J and clone size reflect that table, while D and trimming were determined from the DNA. For this sample there are 110,000 to 150,000 clones; less than 90% appear just once. The top ten constitute around 5.5% of the sample.

This receptor chain uses TRBV10-2 and TRBJ1-5; the D region possibly corresponds to TRBD1 (5 bases align). The specimen sequenced was PBMCs or T cells enriched from blood (not recorded which). The sequence was obtained from a man between 35 and 55 years old with acute COVID-19. The CDR3: CASTEHGGQPQHF. The DNA sequence is TGCGCCAGCACCGAGCACGGGGGTCAGCCCCAGCATTTT.